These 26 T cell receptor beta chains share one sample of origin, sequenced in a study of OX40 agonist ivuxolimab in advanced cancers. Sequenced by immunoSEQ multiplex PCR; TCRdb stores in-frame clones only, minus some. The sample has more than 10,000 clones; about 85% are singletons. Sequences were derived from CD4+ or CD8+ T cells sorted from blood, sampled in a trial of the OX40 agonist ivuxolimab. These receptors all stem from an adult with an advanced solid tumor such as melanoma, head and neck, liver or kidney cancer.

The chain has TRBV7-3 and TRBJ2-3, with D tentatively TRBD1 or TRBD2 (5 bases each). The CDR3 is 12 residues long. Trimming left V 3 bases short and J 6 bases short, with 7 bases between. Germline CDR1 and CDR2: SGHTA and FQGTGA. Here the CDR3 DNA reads TGTGCCAGCAGCTTTGGGGGTGATACGCAGTATTTT. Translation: CASSFGGDTQYF.

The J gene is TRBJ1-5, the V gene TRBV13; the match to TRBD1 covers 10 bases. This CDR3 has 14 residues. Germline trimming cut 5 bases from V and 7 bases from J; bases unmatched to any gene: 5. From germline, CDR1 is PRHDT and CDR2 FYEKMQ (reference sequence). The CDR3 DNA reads TGTGCCAGCAGCAGACAGGGGGCTGGGCAGCCCCAGCATTTT. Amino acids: CASSRQGAGQPQHF.

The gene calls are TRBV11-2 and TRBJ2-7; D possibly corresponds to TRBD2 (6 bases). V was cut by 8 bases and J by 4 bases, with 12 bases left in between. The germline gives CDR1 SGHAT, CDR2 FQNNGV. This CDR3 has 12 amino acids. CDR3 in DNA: TGTGCCAGCGCCAGCGGGCTTTACGAGCAGTACTTC. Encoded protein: CASASGLYEQYF.

The CDR3 nucleotides read TGTGCCCCCCCGTCTTACAAGGGCGTTGAAAAACTGTTTTTT. This encodes CAPPSYKGVEKLFF. The rearrangement joins TRBV11-2 to TRBJ1-4; D unclear. Per the germline V gene, CDR1 is SGHAT and CDR2 is FQNNGV. The CDR3 runs 14 residues. V lost 11 bases, J lost 7 bases, and 20 bases lay in between. Filled out from reference TRBV11-2 and TRBJ1-4, the complete variable domain reads EAGVAQSPRYKIIEKRQSVAFWCNPISGHATLYWYQQILGQGPKLLIQFQNNGVVDDSQLPKDRFSAERLKGVDSTLKIQPAKLEDSAVYLCAPPSYKGVEKLFFGSGTQLSVL.

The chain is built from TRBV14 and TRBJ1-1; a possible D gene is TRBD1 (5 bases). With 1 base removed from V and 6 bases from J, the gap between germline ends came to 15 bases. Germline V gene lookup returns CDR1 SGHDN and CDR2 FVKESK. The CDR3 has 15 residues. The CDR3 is CASSQGVQGDPEAFF. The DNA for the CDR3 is TGTGCCAGCAGCCAAGGGGTGCAGGGTGACCCTGAAGCTTTCTTT.

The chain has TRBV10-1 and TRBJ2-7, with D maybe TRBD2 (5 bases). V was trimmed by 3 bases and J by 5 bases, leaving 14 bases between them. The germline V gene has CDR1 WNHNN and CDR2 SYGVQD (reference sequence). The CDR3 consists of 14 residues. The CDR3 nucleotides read TGCGCCAGCAGTGAAGGCCAAGAAGCGGACGAGCAGTACTTC. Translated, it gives CASSEGQEADEQYF.

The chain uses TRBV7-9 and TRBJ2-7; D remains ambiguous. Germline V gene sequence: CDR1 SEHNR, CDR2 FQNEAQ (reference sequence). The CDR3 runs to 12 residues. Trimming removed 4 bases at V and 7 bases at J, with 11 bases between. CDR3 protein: CASSSLILEQYF. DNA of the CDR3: TGTGCCAGCAGCTCCCTGATTTTAGAGCAGTACTTC.

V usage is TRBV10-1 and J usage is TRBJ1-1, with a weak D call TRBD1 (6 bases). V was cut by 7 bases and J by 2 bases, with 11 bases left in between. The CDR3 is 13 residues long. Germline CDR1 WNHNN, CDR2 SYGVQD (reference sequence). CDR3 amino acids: CASKKGTNTEAFF. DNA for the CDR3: TGCGCCAGCAAAAAGGGGACAAACACTGAAGCTTTCTTT.

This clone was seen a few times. CDR3 nucleotides: TGTGCCAGCAGCGATTGGACAGACTCCTACGAGCAGTACTTC. This translates into CASSDWTDSYEQYF. The rearrangement links TRBV5-5 to TRBJ2-7; perhaps TRBD1 as D (6 bases). Trimming shortened V by 4 bases and J by 0 bases, and 11 bases separated the two germline ends. Germline loops: CDR1 SGHKS, CDR2 YYEKEE (reference sequence). The CDR3 sequence is 14 residues long.

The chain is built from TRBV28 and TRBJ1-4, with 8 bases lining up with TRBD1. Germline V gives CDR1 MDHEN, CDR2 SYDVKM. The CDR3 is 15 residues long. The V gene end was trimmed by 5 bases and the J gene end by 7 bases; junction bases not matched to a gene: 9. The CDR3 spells CASSPRQGRREKLFF. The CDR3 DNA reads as TGTGCCAGCAGTCCCAGACAGGGGAGGCGTGAAAAACTGTTTTTT. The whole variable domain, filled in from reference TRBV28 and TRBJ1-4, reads DVKVTQSSRYLVKRTGEKVFLECVQDMDHENMFWYRQDPGLGLRLIYFSYDVKMKEKGDIPEGYSVSREKKERFSLILESASTNQTSMYLCASSPRQGRREKLFFGSGTQLSVL.

CDR3 nucleotides: TGTGCCAGTAGTATAGATGGGGAGGCGGATTATAGCAATCAGCCCCAGCATTTT. Translation gives CASSIDGEADYSNQPQHF. This sequence joins TRBV19 and TRBJ1-5; D is undetermined. CDR3 length equals 18 residues. Germline V gene sequence: CDR1 LNHDA, CDR2 SQIVND (reference sequence). The V and J ends lost 0 bases and 0 bases respectively, with 15 bases between them.

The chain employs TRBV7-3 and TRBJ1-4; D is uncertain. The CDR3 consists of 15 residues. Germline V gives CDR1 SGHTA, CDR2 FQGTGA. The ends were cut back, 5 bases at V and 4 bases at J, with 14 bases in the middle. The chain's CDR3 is CASSVTQRSNEKLFF. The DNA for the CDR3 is TGTGCCAGCAGCGTTACTCAAAGGAGTAATGAAAAACTGTTTTTT.

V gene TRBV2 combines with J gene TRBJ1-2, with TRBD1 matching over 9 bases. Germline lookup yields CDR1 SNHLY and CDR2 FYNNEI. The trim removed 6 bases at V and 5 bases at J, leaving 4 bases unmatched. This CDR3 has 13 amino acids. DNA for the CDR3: TGTGCCAGCAGCCCTGGGACAGGGTATGGCTACACCTTC. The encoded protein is CASSPGTGYGYTF.

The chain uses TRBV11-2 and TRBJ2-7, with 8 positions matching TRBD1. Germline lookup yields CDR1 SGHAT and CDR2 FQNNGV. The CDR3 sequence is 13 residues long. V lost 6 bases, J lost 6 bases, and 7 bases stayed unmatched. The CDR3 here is CASSLGQGSEQYF. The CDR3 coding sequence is TGTGCCAGCAGTCTCGGACAGGGCAGCGAGCAGTACTTC.

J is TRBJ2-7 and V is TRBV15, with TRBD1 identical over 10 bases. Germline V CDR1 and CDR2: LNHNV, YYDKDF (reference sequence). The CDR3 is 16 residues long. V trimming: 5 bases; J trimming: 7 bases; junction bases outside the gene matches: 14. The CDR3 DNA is TGTGCCACCAGCCCAATCTCCGGGACAGGGGCGACGGAGCAGTACTTC. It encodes CATSPISGTGATEQYF.

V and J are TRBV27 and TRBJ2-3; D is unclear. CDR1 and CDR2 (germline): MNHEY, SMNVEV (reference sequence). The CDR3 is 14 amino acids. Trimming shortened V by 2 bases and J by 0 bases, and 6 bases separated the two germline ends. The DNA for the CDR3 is TGTGCCAGCAGTTTACTACTTAGCACAGATACGCAGTATTTT. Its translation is CASSLLLSTDTQYF.

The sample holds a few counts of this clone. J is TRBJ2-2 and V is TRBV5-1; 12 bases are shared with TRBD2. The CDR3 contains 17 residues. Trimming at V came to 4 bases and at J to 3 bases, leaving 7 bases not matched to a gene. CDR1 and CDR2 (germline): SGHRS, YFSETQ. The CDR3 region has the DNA TGCGCCAGCAGCCACTTGACTAGCGGGAGATACACCGGGGAGCTGTTTTTT. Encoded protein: CASSHLTSGRYTGELFF.

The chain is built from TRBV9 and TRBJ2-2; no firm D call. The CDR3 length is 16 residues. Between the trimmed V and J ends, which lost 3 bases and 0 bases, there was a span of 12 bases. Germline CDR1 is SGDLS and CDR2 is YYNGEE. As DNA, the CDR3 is TGTGCCAGCAGCGAGAACAGTAGATCGAACACCGGGGAGCTGTTTTTT. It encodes CASSENSRSNTGELFF.

This chain's CDR3 is CASSYSVAVSYEQYF. The CDR3 DNA sequence: TGTGCCAGCAGTTACTCCGTAGCGGTCTCCTACGAGCAGTACTTC. This chain uses TRBV6-6 with TRBJ2-7, with a weak D call TRBD2 (6 bases). This CDR3 region has 15 residues. The germline V gene encodes CDR1 MNHNY and CDR2 SVGAGI (reference sequence). The V end was cut by 0 bases, the J end by 0 bases, with 9 bases between.

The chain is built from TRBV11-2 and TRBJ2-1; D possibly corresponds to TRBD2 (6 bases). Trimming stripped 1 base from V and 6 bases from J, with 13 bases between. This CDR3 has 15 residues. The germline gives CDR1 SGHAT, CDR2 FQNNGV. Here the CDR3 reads CASSLGLGFVNEQFF. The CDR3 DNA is TGTGCCAGCAGCTTAGGACTAGGGTTTGTCAATGAGCAGTTCTTC.

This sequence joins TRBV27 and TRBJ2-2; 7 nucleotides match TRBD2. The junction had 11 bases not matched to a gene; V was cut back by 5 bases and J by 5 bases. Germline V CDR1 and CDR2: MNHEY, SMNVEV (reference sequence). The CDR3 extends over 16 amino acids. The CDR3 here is CASSEVRETGTGELFF. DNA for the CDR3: TGTGCCAGCAGTGAGGTGCGGGAGACTGGGACCGGGGAGCTGTTTTTT.

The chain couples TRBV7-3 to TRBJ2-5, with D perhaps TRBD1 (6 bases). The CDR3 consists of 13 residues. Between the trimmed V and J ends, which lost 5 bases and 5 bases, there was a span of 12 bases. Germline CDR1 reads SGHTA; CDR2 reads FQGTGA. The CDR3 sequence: CASSLNRGETQYF. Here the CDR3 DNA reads TGTGCCAGCAGCCTTAATAGGGGGGAGACCCAGTACTTC.

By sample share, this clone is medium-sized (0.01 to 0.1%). CDR3 nucleotide sequence: TGTGCCAGCAGCCCAGAATCGGGACAGGTAGCGGGAAACACCATATATTTT. This encodes CASSPESGQVAGNTIYF. V usage is TRBV13 and J usage is TRBJ1-3; TRBD1 aligns across 8 bases. Germline values: CDR1 PRHDT, CDR2 FYEKMQ (reference sequence). Trimming took 5 bases from V and 4 from J; bases not matched to a gene: 13. The CDR3 is 17 amino acids.

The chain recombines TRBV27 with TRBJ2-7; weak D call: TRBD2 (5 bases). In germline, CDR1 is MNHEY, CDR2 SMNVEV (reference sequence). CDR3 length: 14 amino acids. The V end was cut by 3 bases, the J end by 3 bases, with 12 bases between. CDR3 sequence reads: CASSFSEENYEQYF. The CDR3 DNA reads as TGTGCCAGCAGTTTCTCGGAGGAGAACTACGAGCAGTACTTC.

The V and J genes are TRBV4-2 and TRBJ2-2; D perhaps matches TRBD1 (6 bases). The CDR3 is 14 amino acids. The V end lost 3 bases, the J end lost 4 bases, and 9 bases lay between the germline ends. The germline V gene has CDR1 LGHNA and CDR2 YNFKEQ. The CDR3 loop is CASSQDSRTGELFF. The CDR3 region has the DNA TGTGCCAGCAGCCAGGACAGCCGCACCGGGGAGCTGTTTTTT.

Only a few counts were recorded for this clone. In DNA, the CDR3 is TGTGCCAGTAGTATAGGGGGTGACGATAGCAATCAGCCCCAGCATTTT. This encodes CASSIGGDDSNQPQHF. The chain couples TRBV19 to TRBJ1-5, with unresolved D. V was pared by 1 base and J by 0 bases, with 10 bases between. Germline-derived CDR1 and CDR2 are LNHDA and SQIVND (reference sequence). This CDR3 has 16 amino acids.